These 16 T cell receptor beta chains were all obtained from the same sample, sequenced in a study of blood T cell repertoires in COVID-19. Only in-frame clones appear in the TCRdb table, and some are missing; sequencing was by immunoSEQ multiplex PCR. The sample records some 160,000 clones, around 87% being singletons. Sample: peripheral blood. The receptors here all came from a woman aged 70-85 years with COVID-19, enrolled during active disease.

The chain employs TRBV19 and TRBJ1-1; 9 nucleotides agree with TRBD1. CDR3 size: 18 residues. CDR1 is LNHDA, CDR2 SQIVND, per germline (reference sequence). The V segment lost 6 bases and the J segment 4 bases; nucleotides outside the gene matches: 18. The CDR3: CASSPLSWRTGDPTEAFF. The CDR3, as DNA: TGTGCCAGTAGCCCGCTCAGTTGGCGGACAGGGGACCCCACTGAAGCTTTCTTT. The variable domain in full, with the rest retrieved from reference TRBV19 and TRBJ1-1, is DGGITQSPKYLFRKEGQNVTLSCEQNLNHDAMYWYRQDPGQGLRLIYYSQIVNDFQKGDIAEGYSVSREKKESFPLTVTSAQKNPTAFYLCASSPLSWRTGDPTEAFFGQGTRLTVV.

The chain links TRBV5-6 to TRBJ1-4; possible D gene TRBD1, 5 bases. Germline assignment: CDR1 SGHDT and CDR2 YYEEEE. V lost 0 bases and J 3 bases, leaving 12 bases between the germline ends. The CDR3 totals 16 residues. The CDR3 loop reads CASSLALRGPNEKLFF. As DNA, the CDR3 is TGTGCCAGCAGCTTGGCTCTAAGGGGCCCTAATGAAAAACTGTTTTTT.

V gene TRBV30 combines with J gene TRBJ2-1; D not certain. The germline V gene encodes CDR1 GTSNPN and CDR2 SVGIG (reference sequence). This CDR3 spans 11 amino acids. V lost 5 bases to trimming and J lost 5 bases, with 7 bases between them. The CDR3 bases are TGTGCCTGGGGTATAGACAATGAGCAGTTCTTC. Translated: CAWGIDNEQFF.

This chain uses TRBV7-8 with TRBJ1-4; D unresolved. V lost 4 bases and J 11 bases, leaving 26 bases between the germline ends. In germline, CDR1 is SGHVS, CDR2 FQNEAQ. This CDR3 has 17 residues. The CDR3 loop reads CASSSVEPTIGLIKLFF. In DNA form, the CDR3 reads TGTGCCAGCAGCTCCGTGGAGCCCACCATTGGATTAATTAAACTGTTTTTT.

The rearrangement uses TRBV6-6 and TRBJ2-7; a possible D gene is TRBD1 (6 bases). CDR1 is MNHNY and CDR2 is SVGAGI in the germline V gene (reference sequence). V dropped 4 bases and J dropped 3 bases, with 13 bases sitting between them. CDR3 length equals 14 residues. CDR3 bases: TGTGCCAGCAGTTCACAGACAGGCGGCTACGAGCAGTACTTC. Protein: CASSSQTGGYEQYF.

This CDR3 is CASSPSRERQYF. The CDR3 DNA is TGTGCCAGCTCACCTTCCCGGGAAAGGCAGTATTTT. The gene calls are TRBV18 and TRBJ2-3; perhaps TRBD2 as D (5 bases). Germline V CDR1 and CDR2: KGHSH, LQKENI. V lost 3 bases to trimming and J lost 11 bases, with 12 bases between them. CDR3 length equals 12 residues.

For this clone: Just one base apart from a much larger clone, this may be a read error. At the DNA level, this CDR3 is encoded by other sequences in the same sample as well. The chain carries TRBV2 and TRBJ2-1, with TRBD2 matching 9 bases. Germline V lookup: CDR1 SNHLY, CDR2 FYNNEI. V lost 5 bases and J lost 15; bases outside the gene matches: 8. The CDR3 is 12 residues long. The CDR3 loop is CASSPLAGIRFF. DNA of the CDR3: TGTGCCAGCAGTCCCCTAGCGGGGATTAGGTTCTTC.

The CDR3 DNA is TGTGCCAGCAGTGAAAGTACCACAAAAGCTTTCTTT. It codes for CASSESTTKAFF. The chain uses TRBV2 and TRBJ1-1; D unclear. CDR1 and CDR2 from the germline V gene are SNHLY and FYNNEI. The CDR3 is 12 amino acids. Trimming removed 2 bases from V and 9 bases from J, with 10 bases in between. Full variable domain (missing parts from reference TRBV2 and TRBJ1-1): EPEVTQTPSHQVTQMGQEVILRCVPISNHLYFYWYRQILGQKVEFLVSFYNNEISEKSEIFDDQFSVERPDGSNFTLKIRSTKLEDSAMYFCASSESTTKAFFGQGTRLTVV.

The chain links TRBV5-1 to TRBJ1-2; 10 positions agree with TRBD1. This CDR3 is 15 amino acids long. V dropped 4 bases and J dropped 6; count of bases not matched to a gene: 9. Germline CDR1 and CDR2: SGHRS and YFSETQ. The CDR3 bases are TGCGCCAGCAGCCCATTATTTGGACAGGGGGATGGCTACACCTTC. Its translation is CASSPLFGQGDGYTF.

This clone was seen only once. In DNA form, the CDR3 reads TGTGCCAGCAGCCCAGGGACGGGGGACTATGGCTACACCTTC. This translates into CASSPGTGDYGYTF. The V and J genes are TRBV6-4 and TRBJ1-2; D perhaps matches TRBD1 (5 bases). V was cut by 6 bases and J by 3 bases, with 14 bases left in between. Germline-derived CDR1 and CDR2 are MRHNA and SNTAGT. This CDR3 is built from 14 residues.

This clone was detected ten times or more. This sequence joins TRBV7-9 and TRBJ1-5; perhaps TRBD1 as D (6 bases). There are 14 residues in the CDR3. In germline, CDR1 is SEHNR, CDR2 FQNEAQ (reference sequence). Trimming took 5 bases from V and 3 from J, leaving 11 bases between them. CDR3 nucleotides: TGTGCCAGCAGCGAGGACAGACCCAATCAGCCCCAGCATTTT. Residues: CASSEDRPNQPQHF.

The V and J genes are TRBV24-1 and TRBJ2-3; TRBD1 matches at 7 bases. Per germline, CDR1 KGHDR and CDR2 SFDVKD. V was pared by 3 bases and J by 5 bases, with 10 bases of the junction left unmatched. CDR3 size: 16 residues. CDR3 sequence reads: CATSDGAGGRGDTQYF. CDR3 DNA sequence: TGTGCCACCAGTGATGGGGCAGGGGGTAGGGGAGATACGCAGTATTTT.

The rearrangement joins TRBV4-1 to TRBJ2-7; possibly TRBD2 for D (5 bases). Between the trimmed V and J ends, which lost 0 bases and 5 bases, there was a span of 17 bases. Germline V gene data show CDR1 as MGHRA and CDR2 as YSYEKL. There are 16 residues in the CDR3. This chain's CDR3 is CASSQDTGFRFDEQYF. In DNA form, the CDR3 reads TGCGCCAGCAGCCAAGATACGGGGTTTCGGTTCGACGAGCAGTACTTC.

V is TRBV9 and J is TRBJ2-5; weak D call: TRBD2 (6 bases). Deletions cut 2 bases from V and 1 base from J, with 21 bases between. The CDR3 runs to 18 residues. Looked up from germline, CDR1 is SGDLS and CDR2 is YYNGEE. CDR3 bases: TGTGCCAGCAGCGTTATGGGGTCGGGCATGCGGGGCCAAGAGACCCAGTACTTC. This translates into CASSVMGSGMRGQETQYF.

V is TRBV6-6 and J is TRBJ2-1; 8 bases line up with TRBD2. The CDR3 runs 11 residues. J was trimmed by 12 bases and V by 6 bases; bases with no gene match: 4. From germline, CDR1 is MNHNY and CDR2 SVGAGI (reference sequence). CDR3 bases: TGTGCCAGCAGACTCGGGGGGGCGCAGTTCTTC. Amino acids: CASRLGGAQFF.

The chain has TRBV7-9 and TRBJ1-6; tentative D call: TRBD1 (5 bases). Between the trimmed V and J ends, which lost 10 bases and 9 bases, there was a span of 16 bases. Germline values: CDR1 SEHNR, CDR2 FQNEAQ (reference sequence). The CDR3 is 13 residues long. The CDR3 DNA is TGTGCCATCTCGGGGGGTCAGGGTTCACCCCTCCACTTT. This sequence encodes CAISGGQGSPLHF.